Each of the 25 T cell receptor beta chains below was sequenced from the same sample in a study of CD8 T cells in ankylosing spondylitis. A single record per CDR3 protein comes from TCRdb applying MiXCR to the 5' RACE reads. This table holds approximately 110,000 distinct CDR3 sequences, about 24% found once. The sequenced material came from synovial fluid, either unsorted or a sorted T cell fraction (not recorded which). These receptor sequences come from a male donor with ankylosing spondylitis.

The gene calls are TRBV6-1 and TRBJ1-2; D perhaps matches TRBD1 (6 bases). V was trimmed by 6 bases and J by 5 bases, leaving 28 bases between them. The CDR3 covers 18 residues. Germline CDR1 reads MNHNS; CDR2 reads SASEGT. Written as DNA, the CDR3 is TGTGCCAGCAGGGCTTACGAAGGGACAAGGGGAAGGAGGTATGGCTACACCTTC. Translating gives CASRAYEGTRGRRYGYTF.

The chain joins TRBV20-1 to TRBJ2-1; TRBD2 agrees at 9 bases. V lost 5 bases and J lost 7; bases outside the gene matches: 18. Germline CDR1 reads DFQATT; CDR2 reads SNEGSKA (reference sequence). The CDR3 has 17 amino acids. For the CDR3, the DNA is TGCAGTGCTCTCTGGGGTAGCGGGAGAGGGAGTAGGAATGAGCAGTTCTTC. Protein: CSALWGSGRGSRNEQFF.

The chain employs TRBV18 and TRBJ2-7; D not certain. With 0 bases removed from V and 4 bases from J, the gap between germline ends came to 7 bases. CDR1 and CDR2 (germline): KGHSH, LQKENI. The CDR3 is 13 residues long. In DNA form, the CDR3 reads TGTGCCAGCTCACCACCGCAGAGGTACGAGCAGTACTTC. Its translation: CASSPPQRYEQYF.

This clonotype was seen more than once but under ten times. CDR3 in amino acids: CASTRTGTYEQYV. The CDR3 coding sequence is TGTGCCAGCACCCGGACAGGGACCTACGAGCAGTACGTC. The chain links TRBV28 to TRBJ2-7; 8 nucleotides match TRBD1. With 7 bases clipped from V and 2 bases from J, the junction kept 4 bases outside the gene matches. Germline assignment: CDR1 MDHEN and CDR2 SYDVKM. The CDR3 contains 13 residues.

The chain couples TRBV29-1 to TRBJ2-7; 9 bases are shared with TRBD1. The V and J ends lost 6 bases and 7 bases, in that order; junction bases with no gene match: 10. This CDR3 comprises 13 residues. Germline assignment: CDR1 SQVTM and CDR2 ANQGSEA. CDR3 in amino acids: CSVAGTGPGEQYV. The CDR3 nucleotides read TGCAGCGTCGCCGGGACAGGGCCTGGGGAGCAGTACGTC.

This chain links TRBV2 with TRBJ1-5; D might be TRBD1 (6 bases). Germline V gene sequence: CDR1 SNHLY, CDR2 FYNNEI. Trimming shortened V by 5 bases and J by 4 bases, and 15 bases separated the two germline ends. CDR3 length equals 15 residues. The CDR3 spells CASSNGDTLNQPQHF. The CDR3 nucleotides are TGTGCCAGCAGTAATGGGGACACGCTGAATCAGCCCCAGCATTTT.

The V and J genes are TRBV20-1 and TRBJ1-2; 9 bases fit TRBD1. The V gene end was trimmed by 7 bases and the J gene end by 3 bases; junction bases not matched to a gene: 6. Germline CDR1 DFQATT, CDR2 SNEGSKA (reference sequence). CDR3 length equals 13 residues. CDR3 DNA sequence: TGCAGTGTCGGACAGGGGCCCTACTATGGCTACACCTTC. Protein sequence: CSVGQGPYYGYTF.

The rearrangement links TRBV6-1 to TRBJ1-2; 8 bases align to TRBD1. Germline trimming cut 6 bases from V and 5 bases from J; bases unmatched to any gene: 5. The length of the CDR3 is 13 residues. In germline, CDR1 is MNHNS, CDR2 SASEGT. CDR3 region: CASSPDRAYGYTF. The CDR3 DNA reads TGTGCCAGCAGCCCGGACAGGGCTTATGGCTACACCTTC.

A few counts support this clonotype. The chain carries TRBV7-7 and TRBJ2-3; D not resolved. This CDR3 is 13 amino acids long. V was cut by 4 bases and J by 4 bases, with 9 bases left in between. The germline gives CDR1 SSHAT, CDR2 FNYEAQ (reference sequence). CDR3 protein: CASSSQVADTQYF. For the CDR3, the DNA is TGTGCCAGCAGCTCCCAGGTTGCAGATACGCAGTATTTT.

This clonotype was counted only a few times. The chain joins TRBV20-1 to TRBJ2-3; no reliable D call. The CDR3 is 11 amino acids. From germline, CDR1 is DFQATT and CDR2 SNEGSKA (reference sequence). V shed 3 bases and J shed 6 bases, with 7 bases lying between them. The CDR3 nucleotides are TGCAGTGCTAGCTGGGTCGATACGCAGTATTTT. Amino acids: CSASWVDTQYF.

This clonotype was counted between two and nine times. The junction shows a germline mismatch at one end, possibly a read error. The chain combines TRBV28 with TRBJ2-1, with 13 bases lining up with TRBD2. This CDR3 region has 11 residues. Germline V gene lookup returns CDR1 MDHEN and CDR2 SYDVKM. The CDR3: CASSPGLAGVF. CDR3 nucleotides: TGTGCCAGCAGTCCCGGACTAGCGGGAGTGTTC. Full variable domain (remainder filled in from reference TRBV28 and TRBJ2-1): DVKVTQSSRYLVKRTGEKVFLECVQDMDHENMFWYRQDPGLGLRLIYFSYDVKMKEKGDIPEGYSVSREKKERFSLILESASTNQTSMYLCASSPGLAGVFGPGTRLTVL.

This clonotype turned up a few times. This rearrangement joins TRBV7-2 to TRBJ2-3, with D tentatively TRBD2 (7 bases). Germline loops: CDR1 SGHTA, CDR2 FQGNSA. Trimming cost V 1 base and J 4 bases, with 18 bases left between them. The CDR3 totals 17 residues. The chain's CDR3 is CASSLVAGLGGADTQYF. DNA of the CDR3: TGTGCCAGCAGCTTAGTCGCAGGACTAGGGGGGGCAGATACGCAGTATTTT.

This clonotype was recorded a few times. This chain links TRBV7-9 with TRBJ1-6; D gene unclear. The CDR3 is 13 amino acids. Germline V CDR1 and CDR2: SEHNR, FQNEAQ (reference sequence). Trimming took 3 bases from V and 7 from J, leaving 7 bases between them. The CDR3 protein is CASSFQENSPLHF. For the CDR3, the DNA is TGTGCCAGCAGCTTCCAAGAGAATTCACCCCTCCACTTT.

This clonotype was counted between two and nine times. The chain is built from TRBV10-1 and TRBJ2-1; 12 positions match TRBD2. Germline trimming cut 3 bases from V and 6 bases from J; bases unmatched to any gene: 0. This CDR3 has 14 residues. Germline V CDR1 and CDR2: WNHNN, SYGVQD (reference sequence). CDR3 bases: TGCGCCAGCAGTGAACTAGCGGGAGGCAATGAGCAGTTCTTC. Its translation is CASSELAGGNEQFF.

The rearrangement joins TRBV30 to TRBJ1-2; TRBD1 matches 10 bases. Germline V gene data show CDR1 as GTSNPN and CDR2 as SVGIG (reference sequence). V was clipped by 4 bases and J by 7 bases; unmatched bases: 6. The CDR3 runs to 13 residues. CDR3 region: CAWTTTGGLGYTF. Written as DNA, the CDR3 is TGTGCCTGGACCACGACAGGGGGCCTTGGCTACACCTTC.

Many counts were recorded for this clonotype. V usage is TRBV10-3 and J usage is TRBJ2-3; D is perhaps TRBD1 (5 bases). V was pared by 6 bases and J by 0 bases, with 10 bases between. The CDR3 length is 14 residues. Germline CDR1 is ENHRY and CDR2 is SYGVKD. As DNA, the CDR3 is TGTGCCATCAGACAACAGGAAAGCACAGATACGCAGTATTTT. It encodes CAIRQQESTDTQYF.

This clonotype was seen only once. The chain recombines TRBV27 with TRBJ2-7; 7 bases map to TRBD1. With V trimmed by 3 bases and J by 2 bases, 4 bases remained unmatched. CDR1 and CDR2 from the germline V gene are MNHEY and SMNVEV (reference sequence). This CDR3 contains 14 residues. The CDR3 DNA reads TGTGCCAGCAGTTTCCGACAGGGAACCTACGAGCAGTACTTC. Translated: CASSFRQGTYEQYF.

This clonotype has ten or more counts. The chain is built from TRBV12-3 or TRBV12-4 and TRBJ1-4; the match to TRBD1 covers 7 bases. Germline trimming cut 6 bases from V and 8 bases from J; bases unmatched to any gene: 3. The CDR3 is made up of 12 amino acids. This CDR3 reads CASRRGGEKLFF. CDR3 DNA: TGTGCCAGCAGGAGAGGGGGCGAAAAACTGTTTTTT.

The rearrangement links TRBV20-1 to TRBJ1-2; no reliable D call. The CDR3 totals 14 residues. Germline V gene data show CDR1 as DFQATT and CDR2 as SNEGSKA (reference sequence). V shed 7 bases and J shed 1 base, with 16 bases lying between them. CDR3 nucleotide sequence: TGCAGTGTTACCCCAGCGGGCAGTAACTATGGCTACACCTTC. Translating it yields CSVTPAGSNYGYTF.

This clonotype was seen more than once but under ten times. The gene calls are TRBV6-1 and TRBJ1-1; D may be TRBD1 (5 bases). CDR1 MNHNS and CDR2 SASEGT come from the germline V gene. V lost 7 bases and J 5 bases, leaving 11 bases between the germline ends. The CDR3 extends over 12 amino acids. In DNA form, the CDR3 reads TGTGCCAGCATCCAGGGAAATACTGAAGCTTTCTTT. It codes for CASIQGNTEAFF.

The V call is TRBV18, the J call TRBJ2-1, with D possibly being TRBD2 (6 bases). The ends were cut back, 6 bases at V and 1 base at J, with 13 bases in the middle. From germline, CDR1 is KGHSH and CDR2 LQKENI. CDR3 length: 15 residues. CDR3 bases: TGTGCCAGCTCTCCCCTAGCGAAGTCCTACAATGAGCAGTTCTTC. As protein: CASSPLAKSYNEQFF.

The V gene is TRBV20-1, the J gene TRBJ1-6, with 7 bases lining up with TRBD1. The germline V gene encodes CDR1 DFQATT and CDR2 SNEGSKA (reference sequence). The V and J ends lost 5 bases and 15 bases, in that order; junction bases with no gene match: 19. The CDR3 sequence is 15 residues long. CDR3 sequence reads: CSADGPGTDRTDLHF. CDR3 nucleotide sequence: TGCAGTGCTGACGGTCCCGGGACAGACCGAACAGACCTCCACTTT.

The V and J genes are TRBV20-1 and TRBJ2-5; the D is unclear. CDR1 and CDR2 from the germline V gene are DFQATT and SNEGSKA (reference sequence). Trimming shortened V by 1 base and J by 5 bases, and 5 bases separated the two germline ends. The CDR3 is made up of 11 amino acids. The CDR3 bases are TGCAGTGCTAGAGTTGGGGAGACCCAGTACTTC. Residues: CSARVGETQYF.

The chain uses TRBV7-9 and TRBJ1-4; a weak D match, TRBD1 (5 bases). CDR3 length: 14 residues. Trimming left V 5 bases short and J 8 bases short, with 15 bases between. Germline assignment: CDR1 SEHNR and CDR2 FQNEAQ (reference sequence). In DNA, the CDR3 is TGTGCCAGCAGCCCGGGGGATGGAGAGGAAAAACTGTTTTTT. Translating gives CASSPGDGEEKLFF.

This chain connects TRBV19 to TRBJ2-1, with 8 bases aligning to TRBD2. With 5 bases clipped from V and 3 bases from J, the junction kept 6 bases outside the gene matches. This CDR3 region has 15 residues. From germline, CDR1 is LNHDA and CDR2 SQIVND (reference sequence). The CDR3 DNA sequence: TGTGCCAGTAGTCAAACCGGGACTAGCTACAATGAGCAGTTCTTC. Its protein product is CASSQTGTSYNEQFF.